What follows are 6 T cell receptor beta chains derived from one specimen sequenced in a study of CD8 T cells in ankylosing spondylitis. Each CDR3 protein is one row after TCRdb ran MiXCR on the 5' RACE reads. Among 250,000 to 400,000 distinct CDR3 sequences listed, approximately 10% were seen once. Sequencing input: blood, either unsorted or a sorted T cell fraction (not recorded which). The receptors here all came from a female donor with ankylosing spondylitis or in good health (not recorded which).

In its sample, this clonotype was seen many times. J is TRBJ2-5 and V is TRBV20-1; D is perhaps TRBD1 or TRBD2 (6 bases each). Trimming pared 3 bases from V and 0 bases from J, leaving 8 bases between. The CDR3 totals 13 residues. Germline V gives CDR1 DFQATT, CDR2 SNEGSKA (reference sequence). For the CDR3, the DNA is TGCAGTGCTAGCGGGGGCTACCAAGAGACCCAGTACTTC. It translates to CSASGGYQETQYF.

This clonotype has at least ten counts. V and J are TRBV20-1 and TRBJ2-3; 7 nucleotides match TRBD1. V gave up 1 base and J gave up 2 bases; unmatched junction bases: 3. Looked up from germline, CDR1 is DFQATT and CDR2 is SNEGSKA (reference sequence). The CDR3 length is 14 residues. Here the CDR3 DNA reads TGCAGTGCTAGAGTCCAGGGGGTCACAGATACGCAGTATTTT. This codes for CSARVQGVTDTQYF.

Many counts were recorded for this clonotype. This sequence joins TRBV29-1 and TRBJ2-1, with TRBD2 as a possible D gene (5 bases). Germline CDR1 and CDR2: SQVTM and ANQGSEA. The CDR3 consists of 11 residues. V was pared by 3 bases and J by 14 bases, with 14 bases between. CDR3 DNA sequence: TGCAGCGTTGAGACGGCTAGCCAGGAGTTCTTC. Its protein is CSVETASQEFF.

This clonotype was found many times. This CDR3 reads CAISLASGNTIYF. In nucleotides, the CDR3 is TGTGCCATCAGCCTTGCCTCTGGAAACACCATATATTTT. The genes are TRBV10-3 and TRBJ1-3, with D hard to call. This CDR3 is built from 13 residues. With 6 bases removed from V and 0 bases from J, the gap between germline ends came to 6 bases. Germline CDR1 and CDR2: ENHRY and SYGVKD.

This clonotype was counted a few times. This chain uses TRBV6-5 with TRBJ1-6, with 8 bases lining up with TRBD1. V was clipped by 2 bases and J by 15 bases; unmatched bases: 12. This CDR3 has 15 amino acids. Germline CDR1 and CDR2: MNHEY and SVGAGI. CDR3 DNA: TGTGCCAGCAGTTACGTCCAGGGGGCCCGGAGGGGCCTCCACTTT. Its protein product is CASSYVQGARRGLHF.

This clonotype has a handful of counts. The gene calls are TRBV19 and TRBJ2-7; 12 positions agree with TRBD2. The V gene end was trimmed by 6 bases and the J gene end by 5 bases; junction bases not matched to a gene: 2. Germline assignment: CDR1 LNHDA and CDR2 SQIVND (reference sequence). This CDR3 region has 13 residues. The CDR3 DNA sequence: TGTGCCAGTAGACTAGCGGGAGGCCACGAGCAGTACTTC. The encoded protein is CASRLAGGHEQYF.